The next 6 T cell receptor beta chains were all read from a single sample in a study of cytomegalovirus exposure and HLA in healthy donors. PCR involved 60 Vbeta and 13 Jbeta primers. Sequencing used immunoSEQ multiplex PCR; TCRdb keeps in-frame clones, though not all of them. The sample records about 150,000 clones, 65% to 85% being singletons. The sample consisted of PBMCs. The receptors derive from a male donor in good health and CMV-seropositive.

A few counts support this clone. V is TRBV5-1 and J is TRBJ2-5; D is possibly TRBD1 (6 bases). The CDR3 contains 15 residues. Trimming shortened V by 2 bases and J by 5 bases, and 16 bases separated the two germline ends. In germline, CDR1 is SGHRS, CDR2 YFSETQ. The CDR3 here is CASSLSGAESETQYF. CDR3 nucleotide sequence: TGCGCCAGCAGCTTATCAGGGGCAGAAAGTGAGACCCAGTACTTC.

The chain recombines TRBV28 with TRBJ2-3; 9 nucleotides align to TRBD2. The CDR3 is made up of 15 amino acids. V shed 6 bases and J 3 bases; nucleotides not matched to a gene: 7. Germline V gene sequence: CDR1 MDHEN, CDR2 SYDVKM. The CDR3 reads CASSVPAGGTDTQYF. For the CDR3, the DNA is TGTGCCAGCAGCGTCCCGGCGGGGGGGACAGATACGCAGTATTTT.

This chain links TRBV29-1 with TRBJ2-6; D call uncertain. The germline CDR1 and CDR2 sequences are SQVTM and ANQGSEA. The V end was cut by 7 bases, the J end by 0 bases, with 19 bases between. The CDR3 extends over 17 amino acids. The CDR3 coding sequence is TGCAGCGCGAGGCCACGAGGTAGTAGCTCTGGGGCCAACGTCCTGACTTTC. Amino acid sequence: CSARPRGSSSGANVLTF.

This clone appeared once. In nucleotides, the CDR3 is TGTGCCAGCAGCACTCCCATACAGGGCTGGGGTAACACTGAAGCTTTCTTT. It codes for CASSTPIQGWGNTEAFF. The chain links TRBV5-4 to TRBJ1-1; tentative D call: TRBD1 (6 bases). Trimming shortened V by 4 bases and J by 2 bases, and 21 bases separated the two germline ends. The CDR3 is made up of 17 amino acids. CDR1 and CDR2 from the germline V gene are SGHNT and YYREEE (reference sequence).

The rearrangement links TRBV4-1 to TRBJ2-1, with 10 nucleotides matching TRBD2. V was clipped by 1 base and J by 10 bases; unmatched bases: 10. Germline lookup yields CDR1 MGHRA and CDR2 YSYEKL. CDR3 length: 16 amino acids. CDR3 region: CASSQGSLAGDREQFF. The CDR3 nucleotides read TGCGCCAGCAGCCAAGGTTCCCTAGCGGGAGATAGGGAGCAGTTCTTC.

The rearrangement joins TRBV10-3 to TRBJ1-2; 7 nucleotides agree with TRBD1. Germline lookup yields CDR1 ENHRY and CDR2 SYGVKD. The CDR3 contains 13 residues. V shed 3 bases, J shed 11 bases, and the junction held 9 bases outside the gene matches. CDR3 protein: CAISELGTDNYTF. CDR3 DNA: TGTGCCATCAGTGAACTTGGGACAGACAATTACACCTTC.